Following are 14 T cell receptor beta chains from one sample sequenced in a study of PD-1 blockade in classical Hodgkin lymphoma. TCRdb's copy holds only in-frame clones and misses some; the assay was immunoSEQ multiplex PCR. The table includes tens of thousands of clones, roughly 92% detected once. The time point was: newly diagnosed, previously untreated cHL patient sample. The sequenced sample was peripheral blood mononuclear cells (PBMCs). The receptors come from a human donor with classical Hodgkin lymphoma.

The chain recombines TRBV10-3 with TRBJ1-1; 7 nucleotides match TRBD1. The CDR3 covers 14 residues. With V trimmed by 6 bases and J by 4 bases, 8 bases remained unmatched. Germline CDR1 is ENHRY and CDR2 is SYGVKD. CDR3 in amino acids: CAIRMTGLGTEAFF. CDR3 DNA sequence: TGTGCCATCAGAATGACAGGGTTGGGCACTGAAGCTTTCTTT.

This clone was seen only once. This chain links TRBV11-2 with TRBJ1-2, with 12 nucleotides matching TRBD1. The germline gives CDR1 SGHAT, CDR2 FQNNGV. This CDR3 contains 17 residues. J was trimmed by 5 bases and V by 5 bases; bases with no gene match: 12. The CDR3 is CASSLGTGGDSRYGYTF. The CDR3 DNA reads TGTGCCAGCAGCCTCGGGACAGGGGGCGACTCCCGGTATGGCTACACCTTC.

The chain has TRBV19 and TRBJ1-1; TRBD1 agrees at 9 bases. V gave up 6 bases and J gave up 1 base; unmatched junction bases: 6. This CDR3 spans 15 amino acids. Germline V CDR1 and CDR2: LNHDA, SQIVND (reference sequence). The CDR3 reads CASSQQGAGNTEAFF. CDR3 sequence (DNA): TGTGCCAGTAGCCAACAGGGGGCAGGGAACACTGAAGCTTTCTTT.

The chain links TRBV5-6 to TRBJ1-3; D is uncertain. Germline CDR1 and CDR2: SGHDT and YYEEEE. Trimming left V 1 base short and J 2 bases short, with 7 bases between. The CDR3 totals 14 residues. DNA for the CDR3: TGTGCCAGCAGCTTGCTAGTAGCTGGAAACACCATATATTTT. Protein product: CASSLLVAGNTIYF.

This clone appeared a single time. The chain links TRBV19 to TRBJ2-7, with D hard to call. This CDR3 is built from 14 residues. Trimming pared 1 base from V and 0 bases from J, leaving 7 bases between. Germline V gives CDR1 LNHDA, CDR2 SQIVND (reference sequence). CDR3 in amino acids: CASSIGRFSYEQYF. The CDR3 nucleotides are TGTGCCAGTAGTATAGGCCGCTTCTCCTACGAGCAGTACTTC.

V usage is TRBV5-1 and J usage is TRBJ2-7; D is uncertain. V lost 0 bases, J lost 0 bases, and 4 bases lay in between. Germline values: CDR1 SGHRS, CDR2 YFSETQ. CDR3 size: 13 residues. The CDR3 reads CASSLGSSYEQYF. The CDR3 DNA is TGCGCCAGCAGCTTGGGATCCTCCTACGAGCAGTACTTC.

CDR3: CASSLRLGYEQYF. The CDR3 DNA is TGTGCCAGCAGTCTGCGGTTGGGCTACGAGCAGTACTTC. The chain employs TRBV27 and TRBJ2-7; D unclear. The CDR3 consists of 13 residues. CDR1 MNHEY and CDR2 SMNVEV come from the germline V gene (reference sequence). V lost 5 bases and J 3 bases, leaving 11 bases between the germline ends.

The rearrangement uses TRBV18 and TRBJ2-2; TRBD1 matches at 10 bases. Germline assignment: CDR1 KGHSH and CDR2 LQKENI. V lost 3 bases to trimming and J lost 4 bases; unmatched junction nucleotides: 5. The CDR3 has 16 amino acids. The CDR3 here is CASSPSTGGLTGELFF. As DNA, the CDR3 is TGTGCCAGCTCACCTTCGACAGGGGGCCTCACCGGGGAGCTGTTTTTT.

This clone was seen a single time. CDR3 residues: CASGTGQGDTDTQYF. CDR3 DNA: TGCGCCAGCGGGACTGGACAGGGAGACACAGATACGCAGTATTTT. This chain uses TRBV5-1 with TRBJ2-3, with 8 bases matching TRBD1. The CDR3 loop spans 15 amino acids. Germline CDR1 and CDR2: SGHRS and YFSETQ. V trimming: 7 bases; J trimming: 2 bases; junction bases outside the gene matches: 9.

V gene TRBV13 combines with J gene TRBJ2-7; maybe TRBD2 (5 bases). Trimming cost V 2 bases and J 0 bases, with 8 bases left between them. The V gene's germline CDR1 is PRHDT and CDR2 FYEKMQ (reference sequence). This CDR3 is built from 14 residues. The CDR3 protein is CASSLSGSSYEQYF. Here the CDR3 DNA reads TGTGCCAGCAGCTTATCGGGGAGCTCCTACGAGCAGTACTTC. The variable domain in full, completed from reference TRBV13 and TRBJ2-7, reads AAGVIQSPRHLIKEKRETATLKCYPIPRHDTVYWYQQGPGQDPQFLISFYEKMQSDKGSIPDRFSAQQFSDYHSELNMSSLELGDSALYFCASSLSGSSYEQYFGPGTRLTVT.

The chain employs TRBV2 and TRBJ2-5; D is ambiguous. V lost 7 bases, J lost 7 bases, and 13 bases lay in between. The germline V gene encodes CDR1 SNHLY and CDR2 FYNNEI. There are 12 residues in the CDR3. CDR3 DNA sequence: TGTGCCAGCACCCTAGAGATGGGGACCCAGTACTTC. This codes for CASTLEMGTQYF.

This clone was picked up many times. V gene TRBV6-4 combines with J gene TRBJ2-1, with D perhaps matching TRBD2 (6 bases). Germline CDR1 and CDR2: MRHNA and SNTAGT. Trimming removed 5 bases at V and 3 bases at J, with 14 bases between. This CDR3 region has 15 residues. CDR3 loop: CASSSTRDFYNEQFF. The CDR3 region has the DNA TGTGCCAGCAGTTCCACGCGGGACTTCTACAATGAGCAGTTCTTC.

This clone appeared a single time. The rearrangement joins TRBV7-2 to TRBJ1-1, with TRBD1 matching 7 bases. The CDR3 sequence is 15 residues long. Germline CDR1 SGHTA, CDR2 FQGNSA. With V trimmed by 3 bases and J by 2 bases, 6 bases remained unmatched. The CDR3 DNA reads TGTGCCAGCAGCTTCACCGGGACAGTAAACACTGAAGCTTTCTTT. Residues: CASSFTGTVNTEAFF.

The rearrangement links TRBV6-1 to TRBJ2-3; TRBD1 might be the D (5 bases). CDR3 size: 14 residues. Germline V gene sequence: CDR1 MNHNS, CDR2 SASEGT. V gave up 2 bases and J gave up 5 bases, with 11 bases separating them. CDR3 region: CASSELLQGDTQYF. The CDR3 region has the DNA TGTGCCAGCAGTGAACTACTGCAGGGAGATACGCAGTATTTT.